This T cell receptor (beta chain) derives from a study of cytomegalovirus exposure and HLA in healthy donors. Study as a whole: Approximately 170 million T cells yielded 110 million or so unique TCR beta sequences in earlier analysis. An early data release held around 80 million unique TCRs from HLA-typed donors. Study findings and constraints: A later analysis linked fewer than 20,000 TCR beta sequences to HLA alleles at 0.05 false discovery rate. Per a later analysis, HLA-associated TCR beta chains showed more clonal expansion than other, equally common TCR beta chains.

This clone was seen more than once but under ten times. The antigen is unknown. This CDR3 spans 13 amino acids. Germline lookup yields CDR1 SGHNT and CDR2 YYREEE (reference sequence). The PCR had 60 Vbeta and 13 Jbeta primers. Produced via immunoSEQ multiplex PCR; TCRdb's table is partial and in-frame only. The table lists under 200,000 clones, roughly four fifths of them singletons, with about 1.8% in the top ten. This chain connects TRBV5-4 to TRBJ1-2; D is perhaps TRBD1 (5 bases). Material: PBMCs. The clonotype was recovered from a woman under 30 in good health and CMV-seronegative. The CDR3 nucleotides read TGTGCTTCCGCCGGTGGCGGGGCGGAGGGCTACACCTTC. Translation: CASAGGGAEGYTF.